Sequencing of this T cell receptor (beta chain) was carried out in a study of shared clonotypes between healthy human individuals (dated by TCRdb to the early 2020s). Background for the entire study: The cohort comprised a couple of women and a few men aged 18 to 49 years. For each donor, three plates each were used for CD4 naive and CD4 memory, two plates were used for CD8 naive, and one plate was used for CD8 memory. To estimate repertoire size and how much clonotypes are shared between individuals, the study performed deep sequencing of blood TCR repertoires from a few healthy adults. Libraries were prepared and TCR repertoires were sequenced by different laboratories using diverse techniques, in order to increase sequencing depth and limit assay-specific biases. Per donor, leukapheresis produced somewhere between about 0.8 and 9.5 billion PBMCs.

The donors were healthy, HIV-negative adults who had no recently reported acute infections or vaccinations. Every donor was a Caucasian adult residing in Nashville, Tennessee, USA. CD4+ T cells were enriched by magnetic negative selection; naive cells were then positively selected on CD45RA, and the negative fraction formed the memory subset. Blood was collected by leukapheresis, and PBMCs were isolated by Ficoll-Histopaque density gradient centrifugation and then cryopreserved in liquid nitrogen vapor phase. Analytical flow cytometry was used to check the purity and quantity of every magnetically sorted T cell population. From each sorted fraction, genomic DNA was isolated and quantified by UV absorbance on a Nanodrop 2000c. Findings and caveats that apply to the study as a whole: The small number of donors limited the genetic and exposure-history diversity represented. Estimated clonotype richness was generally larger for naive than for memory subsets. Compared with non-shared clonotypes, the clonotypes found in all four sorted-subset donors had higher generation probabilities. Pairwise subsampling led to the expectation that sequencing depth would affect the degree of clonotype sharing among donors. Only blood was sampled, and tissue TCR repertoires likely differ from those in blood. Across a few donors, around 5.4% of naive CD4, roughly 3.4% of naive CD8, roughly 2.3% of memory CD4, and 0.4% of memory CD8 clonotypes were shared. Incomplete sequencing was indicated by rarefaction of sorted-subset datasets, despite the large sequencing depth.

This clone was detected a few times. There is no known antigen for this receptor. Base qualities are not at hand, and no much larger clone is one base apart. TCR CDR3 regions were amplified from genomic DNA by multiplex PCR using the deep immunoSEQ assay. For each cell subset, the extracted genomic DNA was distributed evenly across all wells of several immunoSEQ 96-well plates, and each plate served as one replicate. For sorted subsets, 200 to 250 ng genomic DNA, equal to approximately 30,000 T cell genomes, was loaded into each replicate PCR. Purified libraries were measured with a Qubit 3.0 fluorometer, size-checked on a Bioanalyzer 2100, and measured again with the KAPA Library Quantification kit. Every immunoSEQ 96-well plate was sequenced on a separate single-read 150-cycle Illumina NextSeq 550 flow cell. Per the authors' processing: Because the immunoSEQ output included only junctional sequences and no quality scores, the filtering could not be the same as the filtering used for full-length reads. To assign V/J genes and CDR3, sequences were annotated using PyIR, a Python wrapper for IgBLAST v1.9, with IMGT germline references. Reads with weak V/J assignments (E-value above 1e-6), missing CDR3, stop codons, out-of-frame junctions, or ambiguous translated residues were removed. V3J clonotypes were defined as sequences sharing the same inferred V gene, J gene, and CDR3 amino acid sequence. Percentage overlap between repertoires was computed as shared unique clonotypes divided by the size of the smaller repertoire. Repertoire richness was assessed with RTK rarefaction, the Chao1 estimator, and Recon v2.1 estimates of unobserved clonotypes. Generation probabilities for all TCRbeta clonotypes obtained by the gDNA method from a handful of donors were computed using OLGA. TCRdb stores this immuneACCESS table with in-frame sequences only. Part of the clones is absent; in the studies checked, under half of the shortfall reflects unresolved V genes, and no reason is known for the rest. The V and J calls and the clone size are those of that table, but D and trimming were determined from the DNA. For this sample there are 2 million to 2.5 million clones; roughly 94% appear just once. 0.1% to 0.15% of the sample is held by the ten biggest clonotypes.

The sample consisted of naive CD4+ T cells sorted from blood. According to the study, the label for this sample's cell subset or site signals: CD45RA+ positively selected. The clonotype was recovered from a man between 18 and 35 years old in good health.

The DNA reads as follows: TGTGCCAGCAGCTTAGGCATAAGGACGGCTAACGGCTACACCTTC. This is translated as CASSLGIRTANGYTF. The rearrangement combines TRBV13 with TRBJ1-2, with the D gene too uncertain to name. The CDR3 has 15 amino acids, counting the end cysteine and phenylalanine. The retained sequence is limited to the CDR3, 45 bases, with the frame set at the first base. Trimming costs V 0 bases and J 8 bases, and their ends lie 16 bases apart. Per the germline V gene (reference sequence), PRHDT is the CDR1 and FYEKMQ is the CDR2.